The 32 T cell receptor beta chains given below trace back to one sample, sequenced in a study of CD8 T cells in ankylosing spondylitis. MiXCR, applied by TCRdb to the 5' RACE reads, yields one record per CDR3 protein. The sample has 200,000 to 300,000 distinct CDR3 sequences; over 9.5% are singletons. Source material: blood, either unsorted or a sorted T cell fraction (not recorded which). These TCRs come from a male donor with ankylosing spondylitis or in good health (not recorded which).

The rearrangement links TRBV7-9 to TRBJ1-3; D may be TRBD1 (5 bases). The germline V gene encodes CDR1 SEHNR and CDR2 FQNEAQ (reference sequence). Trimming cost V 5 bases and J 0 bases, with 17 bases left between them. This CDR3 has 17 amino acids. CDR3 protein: CASSPTGGSYSGNTIYF. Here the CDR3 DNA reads TGTGCCAGCAGCCCCACGGGGGGGAGCTACTCTGGAAACACCATATATTTT. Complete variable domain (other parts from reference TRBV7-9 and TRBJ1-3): DTGVSQNPRHKITKRGQNVTFRCDPISEHNRLYWYRQTLGQGPEFLTYFQNEAQLEKSRLLSDRFSAERPKGSFSTLEIQRTEQGDSAMYLCASSPTGGSYSGNTIYFGEGSWLTVV.

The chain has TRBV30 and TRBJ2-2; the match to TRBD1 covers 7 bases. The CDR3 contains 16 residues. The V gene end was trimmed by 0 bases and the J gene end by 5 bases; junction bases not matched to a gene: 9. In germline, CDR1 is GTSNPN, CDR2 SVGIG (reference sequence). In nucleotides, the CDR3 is TGTGCCTGGAGTGTAGGCATACAGGGGTCGACCGGGGAGCTGTTTTTT. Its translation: CAWSVGIQGSTGELFF.

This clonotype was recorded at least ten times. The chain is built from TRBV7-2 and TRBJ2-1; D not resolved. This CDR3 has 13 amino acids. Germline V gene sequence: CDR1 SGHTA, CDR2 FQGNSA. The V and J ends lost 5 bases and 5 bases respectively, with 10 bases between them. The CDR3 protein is CASSVNGNNEQFF. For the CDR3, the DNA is TGTGCCAGCAGCGTAAACGGTAACAATGAGCAGTTCTTC.

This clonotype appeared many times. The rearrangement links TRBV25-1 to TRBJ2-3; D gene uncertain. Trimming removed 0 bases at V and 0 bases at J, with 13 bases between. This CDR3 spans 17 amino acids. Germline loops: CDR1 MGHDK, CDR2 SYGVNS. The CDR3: CASSEYIVGSSTDTQYF. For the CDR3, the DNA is TGTGCCAGCAGTGAATATATTGTGGGCTCTAGCACAGATACGCAGTATTTT.

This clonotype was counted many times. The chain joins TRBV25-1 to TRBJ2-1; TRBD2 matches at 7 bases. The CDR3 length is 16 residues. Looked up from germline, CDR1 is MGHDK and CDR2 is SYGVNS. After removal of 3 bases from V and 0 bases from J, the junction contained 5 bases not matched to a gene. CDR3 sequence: CASSESGGSSYNEQFF. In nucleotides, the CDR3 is TGTGCCAGCAGTGAGTCGGGAGGTAGCTCCTACAATGAGCAGTTCTTC.

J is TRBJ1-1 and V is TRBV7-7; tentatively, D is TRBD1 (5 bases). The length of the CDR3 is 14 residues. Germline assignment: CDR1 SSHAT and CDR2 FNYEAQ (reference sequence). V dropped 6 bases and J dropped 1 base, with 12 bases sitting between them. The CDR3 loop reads CASRYAGENTEAFF. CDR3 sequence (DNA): TGTGCCAGCAGATACGCGGGGGAGAACACTGAAGCTTTCTTT.

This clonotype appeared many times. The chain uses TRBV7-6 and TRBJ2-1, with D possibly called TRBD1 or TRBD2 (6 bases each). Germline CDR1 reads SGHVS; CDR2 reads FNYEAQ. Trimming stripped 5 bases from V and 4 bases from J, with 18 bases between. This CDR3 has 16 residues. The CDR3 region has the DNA TGTGCCAGCAGCCCCAGGGGCCAGGGACTTTACAATGAGCAGTTCTTC. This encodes CASSPRGQGLYNEQFF. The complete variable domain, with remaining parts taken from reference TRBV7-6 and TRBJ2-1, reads GAGVSQSPRYKVTKRGQDVALRCDPISGHVSLYWYRQALGQGPEFLTYFNYEAQQDKSGLPNDRFSAERPEGSISTLTIQRTEQRDSAMYRCASSPRGQGLYNEQFFGPGTRLTVL.

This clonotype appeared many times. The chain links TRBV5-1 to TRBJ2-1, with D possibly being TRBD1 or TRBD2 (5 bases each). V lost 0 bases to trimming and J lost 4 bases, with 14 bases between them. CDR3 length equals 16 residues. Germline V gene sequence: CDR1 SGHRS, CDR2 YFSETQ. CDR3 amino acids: CASSLGIVGGYNEQFF. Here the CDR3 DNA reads TGCGCCAGCAGCTTGGGGATTGTTGGGGGTTACAATGAGCAGTTCTTC.

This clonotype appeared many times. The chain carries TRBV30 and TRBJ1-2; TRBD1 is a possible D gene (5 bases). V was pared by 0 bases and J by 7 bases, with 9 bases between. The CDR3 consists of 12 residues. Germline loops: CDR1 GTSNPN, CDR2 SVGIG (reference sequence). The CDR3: CAWSVGRGGYTF. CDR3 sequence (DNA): TGTGCCTGGAGTGTAGGAAGGGGTGGCTACACCTTC.

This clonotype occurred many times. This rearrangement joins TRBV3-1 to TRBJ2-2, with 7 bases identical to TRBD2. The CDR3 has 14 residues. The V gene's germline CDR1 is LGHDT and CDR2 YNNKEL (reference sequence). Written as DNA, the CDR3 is TGTGCTTCGGGAGGAGCGGCGAACACCGGGGAGCTGTTTTTT. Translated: CASGGAANTGELFF.

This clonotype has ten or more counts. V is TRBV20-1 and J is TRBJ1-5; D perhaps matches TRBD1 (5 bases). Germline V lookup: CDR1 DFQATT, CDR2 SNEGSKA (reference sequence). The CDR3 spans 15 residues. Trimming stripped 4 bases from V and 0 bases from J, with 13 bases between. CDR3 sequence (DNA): TGCAGTGCTACACCAGGGACCTTTAGCAATCAGCCCCAGCATTTT. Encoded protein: CSATPGTFSNQPQHF.

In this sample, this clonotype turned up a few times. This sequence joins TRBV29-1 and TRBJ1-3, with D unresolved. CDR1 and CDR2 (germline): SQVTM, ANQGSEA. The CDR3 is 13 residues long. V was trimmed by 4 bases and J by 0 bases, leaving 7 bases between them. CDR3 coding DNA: TGCAGCGTTGTCATAGACTCTGGAAACACCATATATTTT. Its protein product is CSVVIDSGNTIYF.

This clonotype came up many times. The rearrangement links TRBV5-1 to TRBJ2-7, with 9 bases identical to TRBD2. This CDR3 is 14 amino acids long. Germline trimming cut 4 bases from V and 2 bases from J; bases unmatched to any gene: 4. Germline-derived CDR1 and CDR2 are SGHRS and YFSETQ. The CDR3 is CASSPSSGTYEQYF. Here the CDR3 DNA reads TGCGCCAGCAGCCCGTCTAGCGGGACCTACGAGCAGTACTTC.

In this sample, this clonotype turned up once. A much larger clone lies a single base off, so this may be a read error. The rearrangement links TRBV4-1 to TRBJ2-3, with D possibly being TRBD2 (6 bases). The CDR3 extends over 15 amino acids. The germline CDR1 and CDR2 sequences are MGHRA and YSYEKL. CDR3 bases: TGCGCCAGCGGACGGCGGGACCCATCCACAAATACGCAGTATTTT. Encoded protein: CASGRRDPSTNTQYF.

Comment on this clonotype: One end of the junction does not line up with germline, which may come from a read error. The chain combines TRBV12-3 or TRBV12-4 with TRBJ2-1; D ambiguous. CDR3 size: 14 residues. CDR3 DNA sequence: TGTGCCAGCACTTTAGGGCTGGGCAGCAATGAGCAGTTCTTC. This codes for CASTLGLGSNEQFF.

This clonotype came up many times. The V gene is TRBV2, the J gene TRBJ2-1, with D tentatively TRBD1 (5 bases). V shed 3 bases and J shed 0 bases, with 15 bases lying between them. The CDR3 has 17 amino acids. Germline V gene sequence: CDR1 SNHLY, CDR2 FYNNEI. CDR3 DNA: TGTGCCAGCAGTGATCCCTTCCACAGGAGCTCCTACAATGAGCAGTTCTTC. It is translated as CASSDPFHRSSYNEQFF.

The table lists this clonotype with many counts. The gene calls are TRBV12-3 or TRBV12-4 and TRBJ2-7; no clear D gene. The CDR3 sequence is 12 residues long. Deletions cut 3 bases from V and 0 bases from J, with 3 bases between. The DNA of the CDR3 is TGTGCCAGCAGTTTTGTCTCCTACGAGCAGTACTTC. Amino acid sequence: CASSFVSYEQYF.

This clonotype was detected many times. The CDR3 loop reads CASSNPQNYGYTF. In DNA form, the CDR3 reads TGCGCCAGCAGCAACCCACAGAACTATGGCTACACCTTC. The J gene is TRBJ1-2, the V gene TRBV5-1; D call uncertain. The V and J ends lost 4 bases and 2 bases respectively, with 9 bases between them. The CDR3 covers 13 residues. The germline gives CDR1 SGHRS, CDR2 YFSETQ.

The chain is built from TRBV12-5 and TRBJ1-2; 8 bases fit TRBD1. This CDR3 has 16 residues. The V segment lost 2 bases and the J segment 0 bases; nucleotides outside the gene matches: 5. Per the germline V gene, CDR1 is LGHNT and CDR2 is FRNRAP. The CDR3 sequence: CASGLPPGQANYGYTF. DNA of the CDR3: TGTGCTAGTGGTTTGCCCCCGGGACAGGCTAACTATGGCTACACCTTC.

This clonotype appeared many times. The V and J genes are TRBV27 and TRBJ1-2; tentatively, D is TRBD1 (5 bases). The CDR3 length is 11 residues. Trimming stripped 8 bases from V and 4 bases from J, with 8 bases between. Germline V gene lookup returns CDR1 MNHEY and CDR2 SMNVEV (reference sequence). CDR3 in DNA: TGTGCCAGCGGACACGGCTATGGCTACACCTTC. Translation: CASGHGYGYTF.

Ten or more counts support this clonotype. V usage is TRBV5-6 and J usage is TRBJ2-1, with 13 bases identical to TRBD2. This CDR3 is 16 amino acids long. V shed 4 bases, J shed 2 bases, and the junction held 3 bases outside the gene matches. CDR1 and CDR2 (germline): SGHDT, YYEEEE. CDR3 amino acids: CASSRTSGSTYNEQFF. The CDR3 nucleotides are TGTGCCAGCAGCCGGACTAGCGGGAGCACCTACAATGAGCAGTTCTTC.

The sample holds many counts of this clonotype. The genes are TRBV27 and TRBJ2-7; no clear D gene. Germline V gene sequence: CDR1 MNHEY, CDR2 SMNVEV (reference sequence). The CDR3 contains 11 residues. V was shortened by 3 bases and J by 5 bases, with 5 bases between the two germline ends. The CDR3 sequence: CASSFGHEQYF. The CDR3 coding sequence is TGTGCCAGCAGTTTCGGGCACGAGCAGTACTTC.

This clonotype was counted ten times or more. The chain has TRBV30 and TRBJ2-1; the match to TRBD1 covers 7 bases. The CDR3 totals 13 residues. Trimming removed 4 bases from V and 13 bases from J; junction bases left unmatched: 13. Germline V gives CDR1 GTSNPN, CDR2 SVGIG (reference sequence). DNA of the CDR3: TGTGCCTGGACCCAAGATAGGACAGGTCAACAGTTCTTC. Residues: CAWTQDRTGQQFF.

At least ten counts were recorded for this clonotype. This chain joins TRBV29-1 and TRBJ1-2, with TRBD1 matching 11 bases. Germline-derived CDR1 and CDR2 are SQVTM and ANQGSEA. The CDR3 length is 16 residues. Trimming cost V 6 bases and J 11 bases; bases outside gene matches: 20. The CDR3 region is CSVAGTGGPGMWVYTF. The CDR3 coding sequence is TGCAGCGTAGCCGGGACAGGGGGACCCGGTATGTGGGTTTACACCTTC.

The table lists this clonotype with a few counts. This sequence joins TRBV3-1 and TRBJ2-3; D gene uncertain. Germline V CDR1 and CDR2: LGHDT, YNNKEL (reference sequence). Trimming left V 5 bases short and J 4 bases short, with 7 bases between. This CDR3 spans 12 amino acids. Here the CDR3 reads CASSSYADTQYF. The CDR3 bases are TGTGCCAGCAGCTCGTATGCAGATACGCAGTATTTT.

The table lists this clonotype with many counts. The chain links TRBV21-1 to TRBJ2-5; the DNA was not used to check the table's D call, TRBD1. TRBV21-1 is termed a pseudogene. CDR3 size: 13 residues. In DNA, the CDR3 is TGTGCCAGTGCCCCCGAGCCGCAAGAGACCCAGTACTTC. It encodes CASAPEPQETQYF.

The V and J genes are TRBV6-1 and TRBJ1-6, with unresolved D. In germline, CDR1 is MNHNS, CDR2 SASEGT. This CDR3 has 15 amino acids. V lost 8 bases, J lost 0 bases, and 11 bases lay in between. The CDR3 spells CASLLGGSYNSPLHF. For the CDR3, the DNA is TGTGCCAGCCTTCTAGGCGGCTCCTATAATTCACCCCTCCACTTT.

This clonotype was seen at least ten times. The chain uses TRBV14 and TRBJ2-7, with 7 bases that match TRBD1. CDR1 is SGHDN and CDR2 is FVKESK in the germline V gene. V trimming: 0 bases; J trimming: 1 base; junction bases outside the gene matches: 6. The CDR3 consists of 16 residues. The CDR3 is CASSQEQTGSSYEQYF. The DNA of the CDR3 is TGTGCCAGCAGCCAAGAACAGACAGGGTCGTCCTACGAGCAGTACTTC.

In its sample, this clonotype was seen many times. The CDR3 sequence: CASSPGTSFPDTQYF. CDR3 nucleotides: TGCGCCAGCAGCCCCGGGACTAGCTTTCCAGATACGCAGTATTTT. V gene TRBV5-1 combines with J gene TRBJ2-3; TRBD2 matches 9 bases. The CDR3 is made up of 15 amino acids. Per the germline V gene, CDR1 is SGHRS and CDR2 is YFSETQ. V was clipped by 4 bases and J by 4 bases; unmatched bases: 7.

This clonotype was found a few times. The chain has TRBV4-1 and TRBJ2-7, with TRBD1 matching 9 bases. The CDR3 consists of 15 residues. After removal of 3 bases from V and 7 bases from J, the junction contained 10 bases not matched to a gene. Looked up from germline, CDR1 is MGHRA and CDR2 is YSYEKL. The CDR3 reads CASSHPATGGTEQYF. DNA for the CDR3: TGCGCCAGCAGCCATCCTGCGACAGGGGGTACTGAGCAGTACTTC.

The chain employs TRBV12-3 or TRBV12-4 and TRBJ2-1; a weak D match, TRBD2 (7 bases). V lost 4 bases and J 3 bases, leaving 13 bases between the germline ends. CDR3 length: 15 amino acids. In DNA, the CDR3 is TGTGCCAGCAGTTCCCGGGGGGCTAACTACAATGAGCAGTTCTTC. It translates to CASSSRGANYNEQFF.

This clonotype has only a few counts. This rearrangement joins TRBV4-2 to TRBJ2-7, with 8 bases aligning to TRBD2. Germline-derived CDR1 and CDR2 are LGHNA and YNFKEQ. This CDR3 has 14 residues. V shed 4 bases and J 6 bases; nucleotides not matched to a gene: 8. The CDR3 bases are TGTGCCAGCAGCCCGGGACTAGTTCGAGGCGAGCAGTACTTC. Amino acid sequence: CASSPGLVRGEQYF.